The entry that follows covers one T cell receptor (beta chain) sequence. Its antigen is still unknown. Profiled with immunoSEQ multiplex PCR; TCRdb holds only in-frame clones, not every one. The sample consists of 190,000 or so clones, 65% to 85% of them appearing once. With 1 base removed from V and 7 bases from J, the gap between germline ends came to 10 bases. The CDR3 runs to 13 residues. Germline assignment: CDR1 MDHEN and CDR2 SYDVKM. The data were taken from a study of cytomegalovirus exposure and HLA in healthy donors. Study-level results: Specific recognition of CMV antigens was confirmed in vitro for three chains (all CMV-associated). A subsequent analysis found that TCR clusters from the first cohort also tended to co-occur in the 120 validation repertoires, with 90% to 95% of cluster scores above 0. Most TCR sequences were seen very rarely across donors, but some public TCRs occurred in many.

The donors were members of the roughly 130-subject validation cohort (separate from the roughly 660-subject first cohort). The specimen sequenced was PBMCs. V usage is TRBV28 and J usage is TRBJ1-2; D is undetermined. The origin of this receptor is a woman aged 18-29 years in good health and CMV-seropositive. The CDR3 DNA follows: TGTGCCAGCAGTTTATCCCAAGCTGGTGGCTACACCTTC. Amino acid sequence: CASSLSQAGGYTF.